This entry concerns a single TCR beta chain. Its antigen is unidentified. The data derive from a study of T cell responses to AZD1222 COVID-19 vaccine. Produced via immunoSEQ multiplex PCR; TCRdb's table is partial and in-frame only. The table lists 150,000 or so clones, about 91% of them singletons. Overall study findings and caveats: There were mostly white British donors and more females than males, and clonal diversity was possibly underestimated. Nearly half of the spike-specific TCRs reportedly recognize variant regions that carry no mutations. Spike-specific TCR repertoires showed rising breadth and depth after two AZD1222 doses. Regions 160-218 and 743-854 dominated among vaccine-associated CD4 TCRs spanning spike.

Trimming left V 1 base short and J 0 bases short, with 8 bases between. CDR1 and CDR2 (germline): SGHNT, YYREEE (reference sequence). The CDR3 loop spans 15 amino acids. The material sequenced was peripheral blood, taken on day 0 of AZD1222 vaccination. The J gene is TRBJ1-3, the V gene TRBV5-4; D gene unclear. The TCR originated in an adult in good health. The CDR3 loop is CASSLTSPSGNTIYF. Written as DNA, the CDR3 is TGTGCCAGCAGCTTGACTTCCCCCTCTGGAAACACCATATATTTT.